The clone carrying this TCR beta chain was observed a single time. The target antigen is unknown. A read error is possible here, since a much larger clone lies one base away. These data are taken from a study of regulatory T cells in long-lasting Graves disease. Study context: Newly diagnosed Graves' patients took antithyroid drugs under 3 months.

The time point was: newly diagnosed GD, antithyroid drugs for less than 3 months. There was RNA extracted from PBMCs, and the TCR library was made from it. Arm-PCR with iRepertoire HTBI primers amplified the CDR3 regions for these TCR beta libraries. TCRdb processed the multiplex PCR reads anew with MiXCR; each CDR3 protein has one entry. In the table there are around 400,000 distinct CDR3 sequences, roughly 10% of which are singletons. Study-wide findings and caveats: Among the persistent patients, 2,741 public clonotypes were shared, more than the 750 to 1,000 shared among new patients. Newly diagnosed Graves' patients had higher TCR diversity than persistent ones.

Germline loops: CDR1 DFQATT, CDR2 SNEGSKA (reference sequence). The CDR3 consists of 13 residues. V shed 7 bases, J shed 8 bases, and the junction held 11 bases outside the gene matches. Another study also made use of these data, one on T cells in Graves' hyperthyroidism and ophthalmopathy.

This specimen was peripheral blood mononuclear cells (PBMCs), taken at new diagnosis, from a patient treated with antithyroid drugs. The chain couples TRBV20-1 to TRBJ2-1; TRBD2 matches at 7 bases. This TCR derives from a woman younger than 30 with Graves disease. CDR3 amino acids: CSVKAGVIDEQFF. The CDR3 coding sequence is TGCAGTGTTAAGGCGGGAGTCATAGATGAGCAGTTCTTC.